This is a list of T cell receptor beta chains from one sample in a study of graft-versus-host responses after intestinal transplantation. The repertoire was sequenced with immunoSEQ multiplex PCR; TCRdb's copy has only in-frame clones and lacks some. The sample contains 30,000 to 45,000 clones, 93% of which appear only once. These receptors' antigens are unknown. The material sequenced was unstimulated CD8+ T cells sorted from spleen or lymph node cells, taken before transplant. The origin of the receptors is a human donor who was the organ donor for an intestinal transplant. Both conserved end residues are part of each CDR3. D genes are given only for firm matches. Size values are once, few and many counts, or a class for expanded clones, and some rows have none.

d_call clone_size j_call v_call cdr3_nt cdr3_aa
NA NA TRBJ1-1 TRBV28 TGTGCCAGCAGTTTACCCTCGGGGGGAGCTTTCTTT CASSLPSGGAFF
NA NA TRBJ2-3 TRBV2 TGTGCCAGCCTCGAAAGGAGCGGCGCAGATACGCAGTATTTT CASLERSGADTQYF
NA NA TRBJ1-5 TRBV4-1 TGCGCCAGCAGCCAAGGGGGGGAAACCCATCAGCCCCAGCATTTT CASSQGGETHQPQHF
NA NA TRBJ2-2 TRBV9 TGTGCCAGCAGCGCCGGCAGCCCTACCGGGGAGCTGTTTTTT CASSAGSPTGELFF
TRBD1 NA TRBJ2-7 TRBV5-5 TGTGCCAGCAGCACTAACCCGGGACAGGGGAGTTACGAGCAGTACTTC CASSTNPGQGSYEQYF
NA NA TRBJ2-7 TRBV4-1 TGCGCCAGCAGCCCACCTAGGACAGAGAGCTCCTACGAGCAGTACTTC CASSPPRTESSYEQYF
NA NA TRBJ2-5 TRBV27 TGTGCCAGCAGACCTACAAACTGGGAGACCCAGTACTTC CASRPTNWETQYF
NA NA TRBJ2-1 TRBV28 TGTGCCAGCACCTGGGAAGCGGCATTTAACAATGAGCAGTTCTTC CASTWEAAFNNEQFF
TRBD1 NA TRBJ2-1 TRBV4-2 TGTGCCAGCAGCCAAGGCCCCCCCGAGGGGGCAGAGGACTACAATGAGCAGTTCTTC CASSQGPPEGAEDYNEQFF
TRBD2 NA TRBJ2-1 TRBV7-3 TGTGCCAGCAGCCTCGGGACTACCTCCTACAATGAGCAGTTCTTC CASSLGTTSYNEQFF
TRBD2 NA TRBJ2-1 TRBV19 TGTGCCAGTCAAAATAGCGGGAGGTCGCGCAATGAGCAGTTCTTC CASQNSGRSRNEQFF
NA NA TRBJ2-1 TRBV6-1 TGTGCCAGCAGTGAACGGAGGGGGCCCTACAGTGAGCAGTTCTTC CASSERRGPYSEQFF
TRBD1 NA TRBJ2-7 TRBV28 TGTGCCAGCAGTTTAACCGGGACAGCCAGCTCCTACGAGCAGTACTTC CASSLTGTASSYEQYF
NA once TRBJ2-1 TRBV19 TGTGCCAGTAGTATAGTCATACAGTATGAGCAGTTCTTC CASSIVIQYEQFF
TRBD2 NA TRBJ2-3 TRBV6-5 TGTGCCAGCAGTTACTACGGACTAGCGCGGGCAGATACGCAGTATTTT CASSYYGLARADTQYF
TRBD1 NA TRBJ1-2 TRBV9 TGTGCCAGCAGCAAAACCGGGACAGGGGCTATTGGCTATGGCTACACCTTC CASSKTGTGAIGYGYTF
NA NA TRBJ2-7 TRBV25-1 TGTGCCAGCAGGGGGGCAGAGCAGTACTTC CASRGAEQYF